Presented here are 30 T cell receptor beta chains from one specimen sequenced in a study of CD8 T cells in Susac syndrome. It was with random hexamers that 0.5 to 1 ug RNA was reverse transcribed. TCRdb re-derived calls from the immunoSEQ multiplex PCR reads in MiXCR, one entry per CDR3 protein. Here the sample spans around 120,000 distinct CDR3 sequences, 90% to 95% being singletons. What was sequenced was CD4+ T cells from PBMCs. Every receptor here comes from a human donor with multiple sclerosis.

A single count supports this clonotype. The CDR3 nucleotides read TGTGCCAGCAGCTTAGAGTGGGCTAGCGGGGGAGTTTACGAGCAGTACTTC. Its translation: CASSLEWASGGVYEQYF. The gene calls are TRBV11-2 and TRBJ2-7; 10 bases align to TRBD2. Germline V gene lookup returns CDR1 SGHAT and CDR2 FQNNGV. Trimming removed 0 bases from V and 4 bases from J; junction bases left unmatched: 9. The CDR3 runs to 17 residues.

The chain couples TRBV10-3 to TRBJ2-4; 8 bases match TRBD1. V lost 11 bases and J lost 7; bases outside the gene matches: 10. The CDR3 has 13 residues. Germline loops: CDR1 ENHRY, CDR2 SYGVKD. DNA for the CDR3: TGTGCCTCCCGACCCCAGGGGGCGAACATTCAGTACTTC. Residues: CASRPQGANIQYF.

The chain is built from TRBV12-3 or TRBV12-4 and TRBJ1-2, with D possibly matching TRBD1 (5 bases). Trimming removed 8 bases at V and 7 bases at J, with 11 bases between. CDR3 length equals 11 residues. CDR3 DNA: TGTGCCAGCGGAGGGGTGGGTGGCTACACCTTC. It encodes CASGGVGGYTF.

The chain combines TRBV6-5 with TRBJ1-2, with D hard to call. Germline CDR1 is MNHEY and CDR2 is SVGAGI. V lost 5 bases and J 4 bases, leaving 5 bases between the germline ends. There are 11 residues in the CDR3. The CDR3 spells CASSGSYGYTF. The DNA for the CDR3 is TGTGCCAGCAGTGGTAGCTATGGCTACACCTTC.

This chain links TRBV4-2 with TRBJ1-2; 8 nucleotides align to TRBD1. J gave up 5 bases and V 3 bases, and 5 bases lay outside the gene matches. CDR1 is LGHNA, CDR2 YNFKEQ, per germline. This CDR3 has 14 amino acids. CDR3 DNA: TGTGCCAGCAGCCAGTCAGGGGGCGCTTATGGCTACACCTTC. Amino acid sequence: CASSQSGGAYGYTF.

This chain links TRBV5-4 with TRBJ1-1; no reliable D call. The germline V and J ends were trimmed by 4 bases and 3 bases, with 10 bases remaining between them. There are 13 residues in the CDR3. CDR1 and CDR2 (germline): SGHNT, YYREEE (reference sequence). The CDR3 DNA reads TGTGCCAGCAGCCCTACAGTCTACACTGAAGCTTTCTTT. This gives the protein CASSPTVYTEAFF.

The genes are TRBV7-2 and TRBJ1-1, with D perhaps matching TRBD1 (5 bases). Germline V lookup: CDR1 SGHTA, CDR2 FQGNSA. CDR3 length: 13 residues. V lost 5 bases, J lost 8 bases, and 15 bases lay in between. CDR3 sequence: CASSPPGWIEAFF. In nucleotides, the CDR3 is TGTGCCAGCAGCCCCCCAGGGTGGATCGAAGCTTTCTTT. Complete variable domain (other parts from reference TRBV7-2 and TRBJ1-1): GAGVSQSPSNKVTEKGKDVELRCDPISGHTALYWYRQSLGQGLEFLIYFQGNSAPDKSGLPSDRFSAERTGGSVSTLTIQRTQQEDSAVYLCASSPPGWIEAFFGQGTRLTVV.

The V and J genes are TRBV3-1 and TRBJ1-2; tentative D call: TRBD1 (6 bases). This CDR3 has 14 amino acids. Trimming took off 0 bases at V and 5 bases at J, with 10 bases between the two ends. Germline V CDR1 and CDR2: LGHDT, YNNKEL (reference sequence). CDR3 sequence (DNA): TGTGCCAGCAGCCAAGAGGGGGCGAATTATGGCTACACCTTC. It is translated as CASSQEGANYGYTF.

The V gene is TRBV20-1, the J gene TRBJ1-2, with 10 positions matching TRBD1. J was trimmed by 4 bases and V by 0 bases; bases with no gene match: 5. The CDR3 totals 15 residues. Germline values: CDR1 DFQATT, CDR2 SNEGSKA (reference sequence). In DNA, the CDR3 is TGCAGTGCTAGAGATCAGGGACAGGGGACCTATGGCTACACCTTC. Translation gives CSARDQGQGTYGYTF.

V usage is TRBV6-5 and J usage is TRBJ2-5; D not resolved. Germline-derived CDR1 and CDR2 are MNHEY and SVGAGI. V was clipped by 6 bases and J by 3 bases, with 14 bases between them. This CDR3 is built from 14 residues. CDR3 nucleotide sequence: TGTGCCAGCAGCCGTGGGGATCGCAAAGAGACCCAGTACTTC. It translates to CASSRGDRKETQYF.

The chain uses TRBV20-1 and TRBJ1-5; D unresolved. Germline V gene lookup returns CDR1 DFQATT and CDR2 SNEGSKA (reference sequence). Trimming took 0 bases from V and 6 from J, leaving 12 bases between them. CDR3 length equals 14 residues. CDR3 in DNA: TGCAGTGCTAGAGATGGGAGGTCCGGTCAGCCCCAGCATTTT. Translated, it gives CSARDGRSGQPQHF.

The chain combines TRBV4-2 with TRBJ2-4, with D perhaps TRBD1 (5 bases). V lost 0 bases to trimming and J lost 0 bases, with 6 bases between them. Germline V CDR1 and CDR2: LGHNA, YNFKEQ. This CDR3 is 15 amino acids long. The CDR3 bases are TGTGCCAGCAGCCAAGAAGGGGTAGCCAAAAACATTCAGTACTTC. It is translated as CASSQEGVAKNIQYF.

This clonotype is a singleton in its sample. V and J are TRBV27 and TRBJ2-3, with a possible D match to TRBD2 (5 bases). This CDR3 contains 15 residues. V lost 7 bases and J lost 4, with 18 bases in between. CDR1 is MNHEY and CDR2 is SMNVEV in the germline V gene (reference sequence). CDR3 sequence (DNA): TGTGCCAGCACCCCCGGATTCATCGGGGCAGATACGCAGTATTTT. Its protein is CASTPGFIGADTQYF.

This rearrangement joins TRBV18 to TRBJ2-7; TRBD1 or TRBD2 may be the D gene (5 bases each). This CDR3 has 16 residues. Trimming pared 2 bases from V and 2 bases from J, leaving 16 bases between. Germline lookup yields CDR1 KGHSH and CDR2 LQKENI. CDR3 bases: TGTGCCAGCTCACCAGTCGGGACGGACTTCACCTACGAGCAGTACTTC. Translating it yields CASSPVGTDFTYEQYF.

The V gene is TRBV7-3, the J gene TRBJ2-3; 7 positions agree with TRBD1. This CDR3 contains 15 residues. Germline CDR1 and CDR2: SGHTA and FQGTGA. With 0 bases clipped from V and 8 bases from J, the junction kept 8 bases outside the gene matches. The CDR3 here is CASSLTGGSSPTQYF. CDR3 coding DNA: TGTGCCAGCAGCTTAACAGGGGGCTCATCTCCTACGCAGTATTTT.

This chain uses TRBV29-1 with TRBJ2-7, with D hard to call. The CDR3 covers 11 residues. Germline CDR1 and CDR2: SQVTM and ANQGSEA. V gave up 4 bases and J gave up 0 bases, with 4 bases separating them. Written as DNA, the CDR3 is TGCAGCGTTGTGGTCTCCTACGAGCAGTACTTC. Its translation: CSVVVSYEQYF.

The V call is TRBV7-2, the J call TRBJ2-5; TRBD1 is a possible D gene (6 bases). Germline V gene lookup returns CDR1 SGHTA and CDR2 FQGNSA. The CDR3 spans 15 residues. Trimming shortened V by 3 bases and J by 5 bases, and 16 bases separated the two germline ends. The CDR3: CASSLDRGDGETQYF. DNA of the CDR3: TGTGCCAGCAGCTTGGACAGAGGTGATGGGGAGACCCAGTACTTC.

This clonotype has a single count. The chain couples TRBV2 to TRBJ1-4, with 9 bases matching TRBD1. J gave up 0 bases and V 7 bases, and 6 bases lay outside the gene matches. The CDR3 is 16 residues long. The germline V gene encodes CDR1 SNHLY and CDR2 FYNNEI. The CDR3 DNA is TGTGCCAGCAAAAGACAGGGGGTTGCAACTAATGAAAAACTGTTTTTT. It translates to CASKRQGVATNEKLFF.

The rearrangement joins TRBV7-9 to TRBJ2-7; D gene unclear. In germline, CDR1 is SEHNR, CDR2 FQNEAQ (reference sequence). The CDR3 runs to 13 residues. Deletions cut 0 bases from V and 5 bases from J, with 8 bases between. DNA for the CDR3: TGTGCCAGCAGCTTAGCGGGAAGCAACGAGCAGTACTTC. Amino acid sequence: CASSLAGSNEQYF.

CDR3 DNA sequence: TGCAGTGCTAGAGAGGTTGGCAGGGATAGCAATCAGCCCCAGCATTTT. It encodes CSAREVGRDSNQPQHF. The rearrangement uses TRBV20-1 and TRBJ1-5, with D possibly being TRBD1 (5 bases). The CDR3 length is 16 residues. V was trimmed by 0 bases and J by 0 bases, leaving 12 bases between them. Germline loops: CDR1 DFQATT, CDR2 SNEGSKA (reference sequence).

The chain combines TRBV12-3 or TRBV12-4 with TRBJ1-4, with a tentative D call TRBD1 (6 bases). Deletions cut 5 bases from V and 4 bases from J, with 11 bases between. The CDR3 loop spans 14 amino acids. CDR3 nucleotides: TGTGCCAGCAGTCAGGGGCCTTTTAATGAAAAACTGTTTTTT. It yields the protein CASSQGPFNEKLFF.

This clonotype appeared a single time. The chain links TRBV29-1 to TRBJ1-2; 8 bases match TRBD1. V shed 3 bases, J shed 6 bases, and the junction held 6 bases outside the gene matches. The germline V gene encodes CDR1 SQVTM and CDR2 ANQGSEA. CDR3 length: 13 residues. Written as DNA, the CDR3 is TGCAGCGTTGATCTGACAGGGGTTGATGGCTACACCTTC. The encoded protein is CSVDLTGVDGYTF.

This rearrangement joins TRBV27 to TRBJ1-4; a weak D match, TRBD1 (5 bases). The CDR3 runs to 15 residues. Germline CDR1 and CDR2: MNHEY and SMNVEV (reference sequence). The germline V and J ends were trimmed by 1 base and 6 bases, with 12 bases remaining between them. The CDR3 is CASSLYGTEDEKLFF. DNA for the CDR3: TGTGCCAGCAGTTTATATGGGACGGAGGATGAAAAACTGTTTTTT.

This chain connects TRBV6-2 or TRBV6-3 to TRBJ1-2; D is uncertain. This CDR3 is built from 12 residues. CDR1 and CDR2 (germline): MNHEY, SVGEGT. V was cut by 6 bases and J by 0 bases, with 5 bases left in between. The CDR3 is CASRGANYGYTF. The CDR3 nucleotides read TGTGCCAGCAGGGGAGCTAACTATGGCTACACCTTC.

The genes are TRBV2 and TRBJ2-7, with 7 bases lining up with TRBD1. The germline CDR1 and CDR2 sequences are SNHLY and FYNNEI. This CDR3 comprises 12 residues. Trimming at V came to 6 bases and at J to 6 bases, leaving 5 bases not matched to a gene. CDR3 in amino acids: CASRVTGSEQYF. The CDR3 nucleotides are TGTGCCAGCAGGGTGACAGGGAGCGAGCAGTACTTC.

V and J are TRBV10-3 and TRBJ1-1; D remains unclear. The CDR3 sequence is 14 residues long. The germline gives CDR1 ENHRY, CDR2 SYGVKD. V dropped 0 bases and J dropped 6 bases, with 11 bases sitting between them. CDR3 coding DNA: TGTGCCATCAGTGAGTCCCCAGCCCAGGCTGAAGCTTTCTTT. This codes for CAISESPAQAEAFF.

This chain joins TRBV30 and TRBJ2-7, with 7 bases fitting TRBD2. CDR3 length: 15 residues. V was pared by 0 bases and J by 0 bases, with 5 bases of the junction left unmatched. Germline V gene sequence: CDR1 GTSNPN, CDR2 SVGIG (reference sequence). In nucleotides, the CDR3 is TGTGCCTGGAGTGTTAAAGCGGGGAGCTCCTACGAGCAGTACTTC. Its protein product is CAWSVKAGSSYEQYF.

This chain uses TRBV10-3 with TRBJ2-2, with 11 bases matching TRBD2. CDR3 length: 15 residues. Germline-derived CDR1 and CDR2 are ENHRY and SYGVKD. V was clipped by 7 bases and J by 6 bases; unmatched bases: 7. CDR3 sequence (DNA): TGTGCCATCAACTCCGGGACTAGCGGCGCCGGGGAGCTGTTTTTT. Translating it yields CAINSGTSGAGELFF.

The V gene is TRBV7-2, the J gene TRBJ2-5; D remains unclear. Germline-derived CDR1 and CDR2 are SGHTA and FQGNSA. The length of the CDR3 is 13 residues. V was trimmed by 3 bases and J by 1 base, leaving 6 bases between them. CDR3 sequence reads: CASSFYFQETQYF. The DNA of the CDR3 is TGTGCCAGCAGCTTTTACTTCCAAGAGACCCAGTACTTC.

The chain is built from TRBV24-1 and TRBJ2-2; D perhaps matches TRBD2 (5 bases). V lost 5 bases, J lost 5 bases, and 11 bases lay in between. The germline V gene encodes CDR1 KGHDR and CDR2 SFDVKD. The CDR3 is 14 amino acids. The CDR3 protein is CATSAPGLTGELFF. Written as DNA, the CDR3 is TGTGCCACCAGTGCCCCCGGACTGACCGGGGAGCTGTTTTTT.